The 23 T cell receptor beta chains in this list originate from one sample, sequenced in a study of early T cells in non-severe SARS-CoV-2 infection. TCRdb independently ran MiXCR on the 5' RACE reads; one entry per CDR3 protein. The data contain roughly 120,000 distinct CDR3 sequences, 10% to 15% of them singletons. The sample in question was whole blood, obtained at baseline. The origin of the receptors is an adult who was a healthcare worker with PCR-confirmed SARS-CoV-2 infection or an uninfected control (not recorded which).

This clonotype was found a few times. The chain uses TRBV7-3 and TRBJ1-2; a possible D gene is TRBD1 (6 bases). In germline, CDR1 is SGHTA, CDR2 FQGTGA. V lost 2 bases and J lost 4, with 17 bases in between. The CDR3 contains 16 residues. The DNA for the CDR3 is TGTGCCAGCAGCTTAGAAGGGGGGACCGGACTCTATGGCTACACCTTC. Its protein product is CASSLEGGTGLYGYTF.

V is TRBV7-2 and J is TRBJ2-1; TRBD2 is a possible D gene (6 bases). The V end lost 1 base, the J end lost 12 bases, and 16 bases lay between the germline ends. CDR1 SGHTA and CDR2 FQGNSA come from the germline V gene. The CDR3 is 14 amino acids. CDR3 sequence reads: CASSLVWREGWQFF. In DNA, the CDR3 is TGTGCCAGCAGCTTAGTGTGGCGGGAAGGGTGGCAGTTCTTC.

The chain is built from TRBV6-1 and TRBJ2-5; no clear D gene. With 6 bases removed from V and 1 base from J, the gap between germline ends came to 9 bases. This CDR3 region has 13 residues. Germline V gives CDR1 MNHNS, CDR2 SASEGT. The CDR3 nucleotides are TGTGCCAGCAGGGCCCGGCGCCAAGAGACCCAGTACTTC. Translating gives CASRARRQETQYF.

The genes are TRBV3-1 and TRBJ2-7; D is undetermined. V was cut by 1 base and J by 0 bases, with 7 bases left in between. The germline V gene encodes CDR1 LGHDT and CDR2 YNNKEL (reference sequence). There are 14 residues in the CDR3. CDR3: CASSQAPSSYEQYF. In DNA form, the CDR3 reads TGTGCCAGCAGCCAAGCCCCGAGCTCCTACGAGCAGTACTTC.

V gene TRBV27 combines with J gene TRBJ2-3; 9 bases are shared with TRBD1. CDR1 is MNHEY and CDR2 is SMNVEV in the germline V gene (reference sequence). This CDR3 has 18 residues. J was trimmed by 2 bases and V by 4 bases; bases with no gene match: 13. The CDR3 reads CASSSTDLRTGDTDTQYF. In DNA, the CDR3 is TGTGCCAGCAGTTCAACCGACCTACGGACAGGGGACACAGATACGCAGTATTTT.

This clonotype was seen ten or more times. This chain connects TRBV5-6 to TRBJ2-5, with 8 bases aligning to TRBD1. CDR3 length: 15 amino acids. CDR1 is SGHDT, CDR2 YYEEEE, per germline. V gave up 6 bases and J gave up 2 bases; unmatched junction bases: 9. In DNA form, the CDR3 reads TGTGCCAGCACCCGGGTGACAGGGGCTCAAGAGACCCAGTACTTC. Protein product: CASTRVTGAQETQYF.

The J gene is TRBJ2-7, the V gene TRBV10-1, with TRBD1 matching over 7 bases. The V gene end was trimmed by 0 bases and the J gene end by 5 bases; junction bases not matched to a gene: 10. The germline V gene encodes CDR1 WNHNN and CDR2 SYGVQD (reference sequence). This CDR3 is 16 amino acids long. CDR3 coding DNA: TGCGCCAGCAGTGAGTCACTGACAGGGAATTACGACGAGCAGTACTTC. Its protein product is CASSESLTGNYDEQYF.

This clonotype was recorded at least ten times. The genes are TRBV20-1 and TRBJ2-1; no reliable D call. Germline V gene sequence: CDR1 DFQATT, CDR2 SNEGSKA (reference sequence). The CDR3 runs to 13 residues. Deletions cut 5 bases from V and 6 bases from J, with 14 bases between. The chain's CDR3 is CSAPGPLSNEQFF. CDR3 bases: TGCAGTGCTCCTGGACCTCTTTCCAATGAGCAGTTCTTC.

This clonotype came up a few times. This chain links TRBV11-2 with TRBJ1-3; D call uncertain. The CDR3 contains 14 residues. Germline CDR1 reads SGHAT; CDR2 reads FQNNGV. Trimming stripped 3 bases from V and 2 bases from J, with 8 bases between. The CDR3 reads CASSFLGPGNTIYF. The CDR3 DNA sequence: TGTGCCAGCAGCTTTCTCGGGCCTGGAAACACCATATATTTT. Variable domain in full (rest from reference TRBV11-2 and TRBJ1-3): EAGVAQSPRYKIIEKRQSVAFWCNPISGHATLYWYQQILGQGPKLLIQFQNNGVVDDSQLPKDRFSAERLKGVDSTLKIQPAKLEDSAVYLCASSFLGPGNTIYFGEGSWLTVV.

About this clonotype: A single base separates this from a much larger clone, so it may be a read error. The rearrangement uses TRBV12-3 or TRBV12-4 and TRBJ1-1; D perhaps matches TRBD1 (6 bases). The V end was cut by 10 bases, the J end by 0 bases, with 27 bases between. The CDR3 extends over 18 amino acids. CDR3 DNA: TGTGCCAACAGCCCCCCAGGGAAGAGGGGGACCCTGAACACTGAAGCTTTCTTT. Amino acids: CANSPPGKRGTLNTEAFF.

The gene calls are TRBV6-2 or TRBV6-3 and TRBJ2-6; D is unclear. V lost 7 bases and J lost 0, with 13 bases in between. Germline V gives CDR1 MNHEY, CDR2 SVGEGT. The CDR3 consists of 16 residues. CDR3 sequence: CASTRSSYSGANVLTF. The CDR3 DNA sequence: TGTGCCAGCACTAGGAGCTCCTACTCTGGGGCCAACGTCCTGACTTTC.

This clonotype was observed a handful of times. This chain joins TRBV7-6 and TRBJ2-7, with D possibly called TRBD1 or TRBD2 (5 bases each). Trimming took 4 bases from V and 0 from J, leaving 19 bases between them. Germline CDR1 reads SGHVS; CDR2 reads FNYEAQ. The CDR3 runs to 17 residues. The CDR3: CASSSPGTVGYSYEQYF. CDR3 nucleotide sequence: TGTGCCAGCAGCTCCCCCGGGACCGTCGGCTACTCCTACGAGCAGTACTTC.

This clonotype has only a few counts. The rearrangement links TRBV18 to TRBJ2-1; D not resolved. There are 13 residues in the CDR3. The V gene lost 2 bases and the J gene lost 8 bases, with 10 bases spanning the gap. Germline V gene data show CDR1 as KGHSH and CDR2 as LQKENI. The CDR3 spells CASSPRSTDEQFF. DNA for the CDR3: TGTGCCAGCTCACCAAGGTCGACTGATGAGCAGTTCTTC.

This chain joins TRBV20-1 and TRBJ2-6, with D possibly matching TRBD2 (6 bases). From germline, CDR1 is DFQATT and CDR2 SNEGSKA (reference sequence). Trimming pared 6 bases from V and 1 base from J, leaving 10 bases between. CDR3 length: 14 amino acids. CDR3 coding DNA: TGCAGTGCAAGACGGGAGTCTGGGGCCAACGTCCTGACTTTC. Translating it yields CSARRESGANVLTF.

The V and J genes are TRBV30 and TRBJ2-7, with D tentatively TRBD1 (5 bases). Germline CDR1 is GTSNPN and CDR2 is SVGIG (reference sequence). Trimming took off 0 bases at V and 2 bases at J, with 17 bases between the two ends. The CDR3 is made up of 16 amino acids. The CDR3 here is CAWSVRQRDAPYEQYF. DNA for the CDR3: TGTGCCTGGAGTGTAAGACAGCGAGACGCGCCCTACGAGCAGTACTTC. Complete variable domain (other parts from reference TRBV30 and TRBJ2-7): SQTIHQWPATLVQPVGSPLSLECTVEGTSNPNLYWYRQAAGRGLQLLFYSVGIGQISSEVPQNLSASRPQDRQFILSSKKLLLSDSGFYLCAWSVRQRDAPYEQYFGPGTRLTVT.

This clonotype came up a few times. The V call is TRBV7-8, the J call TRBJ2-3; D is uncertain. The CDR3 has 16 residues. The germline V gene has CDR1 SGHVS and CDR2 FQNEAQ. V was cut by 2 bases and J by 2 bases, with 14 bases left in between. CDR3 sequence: CASSLPTAADTDTQYF. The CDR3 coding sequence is TGTGCCAGCAGCTTACCCACCGCCGCAGACACAGATACGCAGTATTTT.

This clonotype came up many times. In nucleotides, the CDR3 is TGTGCCAGCAGCCCCAGACTAGAGGGGCTCTCCTACAATGAGCAGTTCTTC. Translating gives CASSPRLEGLSYNEQFF. The chain employs TRBV7-8 and TRBJ2-1; D might be TRBD2 (6 bases). In germline, CDR1 is SGHVS, CDR2 FQNEAQ. The CDR3 sequence is 17 residues long. V was cut by 5 bases and J by 0 bases, with 17 bases left in between. Combining the CDR3 with reference TRBV7-8 and TRBJ2-1 gives the whole variable domain GAGVSQSPRYKVAKRGQDVALRCDPISGHVSLFWYQQALGQGPEFLTYFQNEAQLDKSGLPSDRFFAERPEGSVSTLKIQRTQQEDSAVYLCASSPRLEGLSYNEQFFGPGTRLTVL.

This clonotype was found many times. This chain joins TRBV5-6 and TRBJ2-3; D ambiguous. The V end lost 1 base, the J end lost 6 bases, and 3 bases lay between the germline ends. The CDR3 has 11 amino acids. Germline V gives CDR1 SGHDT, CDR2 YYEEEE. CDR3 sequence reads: CASSLSDTQYF. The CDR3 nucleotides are TGTGCCAGCAGCTTGTCTGATACGCAGTATTTT. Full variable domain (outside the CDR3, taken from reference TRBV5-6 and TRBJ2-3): DAGVTQSPTHLIKTRGQQVTLRCSPKSGHDTVSWYQQALGQGPQFIFQYYEEEERQRGNFPDRFSGHQFPNYSSELNVNALLLGDSALYLCASSLSDTQYFGPGTRLTVL.

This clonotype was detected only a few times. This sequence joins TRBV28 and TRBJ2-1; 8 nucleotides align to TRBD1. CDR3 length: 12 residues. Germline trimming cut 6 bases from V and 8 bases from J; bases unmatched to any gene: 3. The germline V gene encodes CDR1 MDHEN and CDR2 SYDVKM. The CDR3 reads CASRSTGDEQFF. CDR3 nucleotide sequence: TGTGCCAGCAGGTCGACAGGGGATGAGCAGTTCTTC.

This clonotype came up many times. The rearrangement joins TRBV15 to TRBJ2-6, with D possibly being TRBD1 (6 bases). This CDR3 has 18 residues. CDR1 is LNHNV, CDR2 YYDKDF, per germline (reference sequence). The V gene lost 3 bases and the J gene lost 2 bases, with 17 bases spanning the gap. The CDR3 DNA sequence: TGTGCCACCAGCAGCCGTATTGGAACAGGGACTGGGGCCAACGTCCTGACTTTC. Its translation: CATSSRIGTGTGANVLTF.

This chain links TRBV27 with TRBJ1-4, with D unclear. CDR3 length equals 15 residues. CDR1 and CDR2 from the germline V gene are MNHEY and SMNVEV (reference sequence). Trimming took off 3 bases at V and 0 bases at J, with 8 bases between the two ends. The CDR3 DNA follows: TGTGCCAGCAGTTTCAAGACCGCAACTAATGAAAAACTGTTTTTT. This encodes CASSFKTATNEKLFF.

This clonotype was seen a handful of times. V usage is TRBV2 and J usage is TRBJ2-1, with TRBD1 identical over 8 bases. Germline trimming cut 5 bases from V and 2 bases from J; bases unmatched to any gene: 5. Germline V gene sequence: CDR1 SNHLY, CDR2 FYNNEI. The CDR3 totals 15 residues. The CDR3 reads CASSRTGSTYNEQFF. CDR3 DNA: TGTGCCAGCAGTAGGACAGGGAGCACCTACAATGAGCAGTTCTTC.

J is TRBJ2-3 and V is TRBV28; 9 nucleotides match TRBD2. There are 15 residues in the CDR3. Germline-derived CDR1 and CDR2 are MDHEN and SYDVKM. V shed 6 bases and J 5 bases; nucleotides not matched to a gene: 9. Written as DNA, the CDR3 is TGTGCCAGCAGATTAGCGGGAGCGGGGGTAGATACGCAGTATTTT. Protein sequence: CASRLAGAGVDTQYF.